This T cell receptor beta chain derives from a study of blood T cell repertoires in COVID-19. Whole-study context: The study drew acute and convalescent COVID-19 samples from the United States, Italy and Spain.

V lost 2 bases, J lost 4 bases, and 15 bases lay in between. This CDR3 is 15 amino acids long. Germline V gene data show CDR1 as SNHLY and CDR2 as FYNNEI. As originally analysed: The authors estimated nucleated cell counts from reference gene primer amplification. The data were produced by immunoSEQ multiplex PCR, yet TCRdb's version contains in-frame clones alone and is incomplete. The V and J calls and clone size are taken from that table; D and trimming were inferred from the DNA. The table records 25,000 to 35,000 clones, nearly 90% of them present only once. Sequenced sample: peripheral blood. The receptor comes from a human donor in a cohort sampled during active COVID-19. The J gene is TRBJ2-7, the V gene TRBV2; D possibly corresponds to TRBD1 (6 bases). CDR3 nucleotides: TGTGCCAGCAGTGAAATGGTGGGACAAGTTTACGAGCAGTACTTC. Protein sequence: CASSEMVGQVYEQYF.